This T cell receptor beta chain was found in a study of shared clonotypes between healthy human individuals. Replicate PCRs from sorted subsets contained roughly 200 ng DNA, which is some 30,000 T cell genomes. Method: immunoSEQ multiplex PCR; TCRdb's copy keeps in-frame clones and lacks some. The sample has about 2.2 million clones, just over 90% seen once. With respect to this clone: Its antigen remains unknown.

Terminally differentiated effector memory CD45RA+ cells were excluded by CCR7 positive selection of CD45RO-negative cells. Study-wide results and limits: Generation probabilities were higher for clonotypes shared across all four sorted-subset donors than for unshared ones. The sampled material consisted only of blood, and tissue repertoires are likely to differ. Clonotype sharing levels among donors were expected to vary with sequencing depth.

Trimming left V 8 bases short and J 4 bases short, with 9 bases between. The CDR3 is 12 residues long. Germline V gene sequence: CDR1 MNHEY, CDR2 SMNVEV (reference sequence). The specimen sequenced was naive CD8+ T cells from PBMCs. This chain uses TRBV27 with TRBJ1-5, with D unclear. This sequence was found in a man between 18 and 35 years old in good health. Some clones in this sample may be carry-over from other donors' samples. The CDR3 DNA follows: TGTGCCAGCGGTACGAGGAATCAGCCCCAGCATTTT. As protein: CASGTRNQPQHF.